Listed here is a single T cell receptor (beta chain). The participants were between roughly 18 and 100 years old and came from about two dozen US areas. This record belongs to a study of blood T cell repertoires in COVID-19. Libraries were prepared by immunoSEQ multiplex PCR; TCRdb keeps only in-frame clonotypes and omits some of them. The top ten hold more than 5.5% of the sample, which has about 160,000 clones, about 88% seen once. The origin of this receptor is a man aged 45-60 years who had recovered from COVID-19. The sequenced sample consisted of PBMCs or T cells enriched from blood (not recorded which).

CDR3 DNA: TGTGCCAGCAACCCACAGGGGGCGCGGACAGATACGCAGTATTTT. This translates into CASNPQGARTDTQYF. The gene calls are TRBV21-1 and TRBJ2-3; TRBD1 is the table's D call and was not checked against the DNA. TRBV21-1 counts as a pseudogene. The CDR3 is made up of 15 amino acids.